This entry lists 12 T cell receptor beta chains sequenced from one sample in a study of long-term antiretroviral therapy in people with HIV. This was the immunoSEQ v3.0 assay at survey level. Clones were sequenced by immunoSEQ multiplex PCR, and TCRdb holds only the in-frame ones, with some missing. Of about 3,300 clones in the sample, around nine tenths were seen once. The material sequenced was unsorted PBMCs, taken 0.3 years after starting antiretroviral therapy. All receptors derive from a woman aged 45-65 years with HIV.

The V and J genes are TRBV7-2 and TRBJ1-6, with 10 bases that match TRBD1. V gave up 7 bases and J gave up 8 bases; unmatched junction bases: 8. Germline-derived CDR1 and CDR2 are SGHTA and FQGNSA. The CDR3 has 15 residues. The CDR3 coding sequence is TGTGCCAGCACGCTTAGGGGGACAGGGGATTCACCCCTCCACTTT. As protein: CASTLRGTGDSPLHF.

CDR3 protein: CASSYQFNYGYTF. The CDR3 DNA is TGTGCCAGCAGTTACCAGTTTAACTATGGCTACACCTTC. The chain couples TRBV6-6 to TRBJ1-2; D remains ambiguous. CDR1 is MNHNY, CDR2 SVGAGI, per germline (reference sequence). Trimming took 2 bases from V and 1 from J, leaving 5 bases between them. This CDR3 has 13 amino acids.

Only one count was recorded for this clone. The CDR3 nucleotides read TGTGCCAGCAGCGGGACAGGGGGCGGTGAAAAACTGTTTTTT. It translates to CASSGTGGGEKLFF. This chain uses TRBV6-6 with TRBJ1-4, with 12 nucleotides matching TRBD1. The CDR3 has 14 residues. With 6 bases clipped from V and 7 bases from J, the junction kept 3 bases outside the gene matches. CDR1 MNHNY and CDR2 SVGAGI come from the germline V gene (reference sequence).

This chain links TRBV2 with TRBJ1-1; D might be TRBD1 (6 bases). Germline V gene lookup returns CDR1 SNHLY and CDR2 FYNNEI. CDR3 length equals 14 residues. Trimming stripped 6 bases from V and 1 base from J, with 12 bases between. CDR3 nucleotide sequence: TGTGCCAGCAGGACTGGACAGCGGAACACTGAAGCTTTCTTT. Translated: CASRTGQRNTEAFF.

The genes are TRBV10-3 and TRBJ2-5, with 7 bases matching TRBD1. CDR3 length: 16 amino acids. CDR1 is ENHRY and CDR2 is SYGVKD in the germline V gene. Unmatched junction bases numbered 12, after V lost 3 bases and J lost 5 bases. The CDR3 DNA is TGTGCCATCAGTGAACCGATCGGGCGACAGGGCGAGACCCAGTACTTC. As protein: CAISEPIGRQGETQYF.

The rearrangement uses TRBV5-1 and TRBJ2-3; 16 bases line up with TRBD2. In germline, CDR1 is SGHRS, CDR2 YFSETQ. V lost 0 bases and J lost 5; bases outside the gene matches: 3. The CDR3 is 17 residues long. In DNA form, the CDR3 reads TGCGCCAGCAGCTTGGAGGGACTAGCGGGGGGGATAGATACGCAGTATTTT. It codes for CASSLEGLAGGIDTQYF.

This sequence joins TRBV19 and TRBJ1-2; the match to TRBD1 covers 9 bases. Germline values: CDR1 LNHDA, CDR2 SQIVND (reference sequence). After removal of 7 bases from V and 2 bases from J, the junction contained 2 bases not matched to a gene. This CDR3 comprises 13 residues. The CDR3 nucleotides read TGTGCCAGTAAAGACAGGGGGAACTATGGCTACACCTTC. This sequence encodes CASKDRGNYGYTF.

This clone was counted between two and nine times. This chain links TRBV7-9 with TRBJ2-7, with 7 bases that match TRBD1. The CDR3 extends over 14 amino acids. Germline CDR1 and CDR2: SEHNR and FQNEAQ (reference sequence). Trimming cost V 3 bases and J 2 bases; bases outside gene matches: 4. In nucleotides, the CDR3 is TGTGCCAGCAGCTTGCCGGGACAGCCCTACGAGCAGTACTTC. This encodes CASSLPGQPYEQYF.

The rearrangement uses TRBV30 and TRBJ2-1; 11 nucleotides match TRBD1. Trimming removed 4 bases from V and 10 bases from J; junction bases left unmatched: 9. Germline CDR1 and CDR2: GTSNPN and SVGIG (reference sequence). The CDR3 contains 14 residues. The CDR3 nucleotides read TGTGCCTGGAACCCGGGACAGGGGGAGTGGGAGCAGTTCTTC. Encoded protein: CAWNPGQGEWEQFF. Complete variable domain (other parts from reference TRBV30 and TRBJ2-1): SQTIHQWPATLVQPVGSPLSLECTVEGTSNPNLYWYRQAAGRGLQLLFYSVGIGQISSEVPQNLSASRPQDRQFILSSKKLLLSDSGFYLCAWNPGQGEWEQFFGPGTRLTVL.

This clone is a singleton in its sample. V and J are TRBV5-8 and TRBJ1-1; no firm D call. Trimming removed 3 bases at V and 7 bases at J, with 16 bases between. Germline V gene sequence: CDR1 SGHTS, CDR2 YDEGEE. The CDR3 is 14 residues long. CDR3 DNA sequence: TGTGCCAGCAGCTCCGGGTCTTTCGCGGTTGAAGCTTTCTTT. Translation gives CASSSGSFAVEAFF.

CDR3 sequence (DNA): TGCGCCAGCAGCGCGGACTATGGCTACACCTTC. This gives the protein CASSADYGYTF. The chain links TRBV10-2 to TRBJ1-2; D not certain. The V gene's germline CDR1 is WSHSY and CDR2 SAAADI. CDR3 length: 11 amino acids. V was trimmed by 6 bases and J by 3 bases, leaving 5 bases between them.

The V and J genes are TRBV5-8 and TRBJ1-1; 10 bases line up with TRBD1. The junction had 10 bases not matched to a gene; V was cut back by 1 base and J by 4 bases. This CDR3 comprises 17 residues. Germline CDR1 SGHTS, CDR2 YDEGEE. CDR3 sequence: CASSLWGQGRRGTEAFF. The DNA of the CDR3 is TGTGCCAGCAGCTTGTGGGGACAGGGGAGGAGGGGCACTGAAGCTTTCTTT.